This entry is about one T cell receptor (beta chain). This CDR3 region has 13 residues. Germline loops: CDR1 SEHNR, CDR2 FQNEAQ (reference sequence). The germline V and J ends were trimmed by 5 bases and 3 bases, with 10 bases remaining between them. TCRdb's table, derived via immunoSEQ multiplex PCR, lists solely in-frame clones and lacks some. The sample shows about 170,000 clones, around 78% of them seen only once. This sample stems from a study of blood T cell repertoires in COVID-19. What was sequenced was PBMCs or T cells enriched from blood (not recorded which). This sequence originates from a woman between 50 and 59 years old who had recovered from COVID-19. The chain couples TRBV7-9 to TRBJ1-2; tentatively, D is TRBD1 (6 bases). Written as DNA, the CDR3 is TGTGCCAGCAGCGGTACAGGGTACTATGGCTACACCTTC. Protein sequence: CASSGTGYYGYTF.